This T cell receptor (beta chain) was obtained from a study of blood T cell repertoires in COVID-19. Study overall: Acute and convalescent COVID-19 specimens originated in the United States, Italy and Spain. Sample material is recorded as cDNA or gDNA derived from T cells, B-cell-depleted T cells, or PBMCs.

The authors' processing: Researchers report that nucleated cell counts were estimated from reference gene primer amplification. The protocol was immunoSEQ multiplex PCR, while the TCRdb copy is restricted to in-frame clones and leaves out a portion. That table gives V, J and clone size, and the DNA gave D and trimming. The sample includes 60,000 to 70,000 clones, 84% seen only once; the top ten take roughly 4.5%. Note on this clone: One end of the junction does not line up with germline, which may come from a read error.

This CDR3 region has 15 residues. From germline, CDR1 is SGHRS and CDR2 YFSETQ. This clonotype originated in a woman in her sixties with acute or convalescent COVID-19. V gene TRBV5-1 combines with J gene TRBJ1-5; D is perhaps TRBD1 (5 bases). Sequencing was done on a sample of peripheral blood. As DNA, the CDR3 is TGCGCCAGCAGGTTGGGGGGGGAGAGCAATCAGCCCCAGCATTTT. Protein sequence: CASRLGGESNQPQHF.